The entry below describes one T cell receptor beta chain. This clone was recorded a few times. Its cognate antigen has yet to be identified. Base qualities were left out, and no much larger clone turns up one base away. From V the trimming removes 1 base and from J it removes 3 bases, while the gene matches leave 6 bases of the junction unaccounted for. The germline V gene sets CDR1 to MGHDK and CDR2 to SYGVNS. The CDR3 has 16 amino acids, counting the end cysteine and phenylalanine. Only CDR3 DNA remains: 48 bases, in frame from the first base. From each donor, a single peripheral blood sample of around 120 mL on average was drawn into heparinised tubes. Using a panel that included CD45RO, CCR7, CD25, CD127, CD95 and CD27, naive, central memory, regulatory and stem cell-like memory CD4+ T cells were sorted on a BD FACSAria II. All sorted populations exceeded 95% purity. PBMCs were separated immediately by Lymphoprep density gradient centrifugation and were stained directly, without being cultured. So that batch effects would be minimized, each experiment stained and sorted samples in pairs, pairing one healthy donor with one patient.

The entry originates in a study of beta chain features in type 1 diabetes (dated by TCRdb to between 2017 and 2018). Context from the whole study: Mean age, gender distribution, total cell number and subset yield did not differ between patients and healthy donors. The study compared the TCRB repertoires of sorted circulating CD4+ T cell subsets in recently diagnosed type 1 diabetes patients with those in matched healthy donors. Regulatory and stem cell-like memory subsets were isolated from only 8 patients and roughly eight healthy donors, whereas naive and central memory subsets came from all 30 or so donors. A total of 100 million to 110 million sorted cells were examined across all samples, and a strong correlation was observed between cell number per subset and RNA yield.

Overall study results and their limits: A moderate but significant shortening of TCRB CDR3 length was observed in type 1 diabetes patients in all four CD4+ subsets. Because the HLA sub-analyses included only small numbers of individuals, any influence of HLA type on TCRB rearrangement was left unresolved. PCR may preferentially amplify shorter templates, but because patient and control samples were amplified and corrected together, any resulting skew would affect both groups equally. Because cDNA rather than genomic DNA was sequenced, highly expressing activated cells could have been over-represented, although no difference in activation and CD3 levels was found between groups. At VDJ recombination sites, type 1 diabetes patients had fewer insertions and more deleted nucleotides, which implies abnormalities in thymic rearrangement. Naive, central memory and regulatory TCRB repertoires appeared to be more similar among patients than among healthy donors.

All of the isolated RNA was reverse transcribed with the High Capacity cDNA Reverse Transcription Kit, so expressed TCRB transcripts were sequenced. Deep immunoSEQ sequencing was applied to naive, central memory and regulatory T cell samples, giving an average of roughly 3.5 million total reads per sample. After sorted cells were lysed in RLT buffer, RNA was extracted with DNase-treated RNeasy Micro or Mini kits, with the choice depending on cell number. To prevent cross-contamination, every cell subset was processed on its own, while patient and healthy donor samples were processed together. TCRB sequences were amplified from cDNA with the immunoSEQ multiplex PCR, producing 87-bp fragments spanning the CDR3 region. Sequencing of the amplicons was performed on the Illumina HiSeq platform. The study's processing was this. Synthetic template baselines were used to correct PCR bias computationally, reads within Hamming distance 2 were collapsed, and singletons that could not be merged were discarded. Reads were aligned against IMGT so that V, D and J genes, CDR3 length and insertions or deletions at six rearrangement sites could be assigned. Clonotype counts were normalized to sorted cell number within each subset before computing true diversity and Gini coefficients with the tcR R package. The overlap coefficient, calculated on TCRB nucleotide sequences, was used to measure repertoire sharing. Out-of-frame TCRB sequences from naive cells were analyzed to stand in for the pre-selection repertoire. Drawn from immuneACCESS, this table holds only the in-frame rearrangements with V and J called that TCRdb kept. Clones are partly lost; checked studies trace under half to an unresolved V gene and leave the rest unexplained. The DNA was the basis for D and trimming; V, J and clone size are from that table. Across this sample there are 200,000 to 250,000 clones, with 9.6% seen only once. The top ten hold around 0.037% of the sample.

Sequences were obtained from naive CD4+ T cells from blood. The sample's cell subset or site label, in plain terms: true naive CD4+ T cells. This sequence originates from a woman under 30 in good health. The sequence is built from TRBV25-1 and TRBJ1-1, with TRBD1 matching 9 junction bases. The sequenced DNA is TGTGCCAGCAGTGAATCGTGGACAGGGGAGGACACTGAAGCTTTCTTT. Translated, it reads CASSESWTGEDTEAFF.